One sample yielded the 27 T cell receptor beta chains listed below, sequenced in a study of T cells after yellow fever vaccination. TCRdb fed the 5' RACE reads into MiXCR, producing one record per CDR3 protein. The sample lists hundreds of thousands of distinct CDR3 sequences; approximately 12% were seen once. Sequenced material: PBMCs, taken on the day of the yellow fever booster vaccination. The source of these receptors is a man under 40 who received the YFV17D yellow fever vaccine.

This clonotype turned up a few times. The rearrangement links TRBV27 to TRBJ2-1, with 8 bases lining up with TRBD2. The germline V gene has CDR1 MNHEY and CDR2 SMNVEV (reference sequence). V lost 6 bases, J lost 10 bases, and 14 bases stayed unmatched. The CDR3 is made up of 15 amino acids. CDR3 in amino acids: CASRILAVPRSEQFF. CDR3 coding DNA: TGTGCCAGCAGAATACTAGCGGTCCCCAGGTCGGAGCAGTTCTTC.

V gene TRBV4-3 combines with J gene TRBJ2-5, with D possibly called TRBD1 or TRBD2 (6 bases each). Trimming took off 2 bases at V and 5 bases at J, with 15 bases between the two ends. The CDR3 length is 15 residues. Germline V CDR1 and CDR2: LGHNA, YSLEER. CDR3 DNA: TGCGCCAGCAGCCAAATTAGGGGGGTCGGGGAGACCCAGTACTTC. As protein: CASSQIRGVGETQYF.

The chain uses TRBV29-1 and TRBJ2-7, with TRBD1 matching over 8 bases. Germline CDR1 is SQVTM and CDR2 is ANQGSEA. Trimming cost V 1 base and J 6 bases; bases outside gene matches: 5. CDR3 size: 13 residues. In DNA, the CDR3 is TGCAGCGTTGAAGGTCAGGGGGCGACCGAGCAGTACTTC. This translates into CSVEGQGATEQYF.

This sequence joins TRBV20-1 and TRBJ2-7; D is unresolved. The V gene lost 5 bases and the J gene lost 1 base, with 18 bases spanning the gap. The germline gives CDR1 DFQATT, CDR2 SNEGSKA (reference sequence). CDR3 length: 15 amino acids. The CDR3: CSAQLSRPPSYEQYF. The CDR3 coding sequence is TGCAGTGCTCAACTCTCCAGGCCCCCTTCCTACGAGCAGTACTTC.

This chain uses TRBV27 with TRBJ2-4, with a weak D call TRBD2 (6 bases). Germline CDR1 MNHEY, CDR2 SMNVEV (reference sequence). V lost 1 base to trimming and J lost 8 bases, with 15 bases between them. There are 15 residues in the CDR3. DNA for the CDR3: TGTGCCAGCAGTTTATTAGGAGAGAGGGAGGACATTCAGTACTTC. Protein product: CASSLLGEREDIQYF.

This clonotype was detected only a few times. The chain employs TRBV18 and TRBJ2-1, with TRBD1 identical over 7 bases. Germline V gene data show CDR1 as KGHSH and CDR2 as LQKENI. The CDR3 extends over 16 amino acids. Losses at the gene ends were 1 base for V and 7 bases for J; bases not matched to a gene: 10. CDR3 protein: CASSPLTGTALNEQFF. In nucleotides, the CDR3 is TGTGCCAGCTCACCACTAACCGGGACAGCTTTGAATGAGCAGTTCTTC.

The gene calls are TRBV18 and TRBJ2-4, with 8 nucleotides matching TRBD1. V lost 4 bases, J lost 8 bases, and 10 bases stayed unmatched. Germline values: CDR1 KGHSH, CDR2 LQKENI. The CDR3 consists of 15 residues. The CDR3 loop is CASSQRQGKIDIQYF. The CDR3 bases are TGTGCCAGCTCACAAAGACAGGGGAAGATAGACATTCAGTACTTC.

The chain combines TRBV7-2 with TRBJ2-1, with 8 bases that match TRBD2. Germline V gene lookup returns CDR1 SGHTA and CDR2 FQGNSA. CDR3 length: 15 amino acids. Trimming cost V 5 bases and J 1 base; bases outside gene matches: 4. CDR3: CASSHSGTSYNEQFF. The CDR3 DNA is TGTGCCAGCAGCCATAGCGGGACTTCCTACAATGAGCAGTTCTTC.

The chain combines TRBV12-3 or TRBV12-4 with TRBJ2-5; tentatively, D is TRBD2 (5 bases). V was pared by 3 bases and J by 4 bases, with 12 bases between. The CDR3 contains 14 residues. The CDR3 DNA reads TGTGCCAGCAGTTTTAGCGTGCCGGCAGAGACCCAGTACTTC. Its protein product is CASSFSVPAETQYF.

The chain links TRBV7-2 to TRBJ2-4; D is ambiguous. Trimming removed 6 bases from V and 0 bases from J, with 6 bases in between. The CDR3 contains 13 residues. Germline-derived CDR1 and CDR2 are SGHTA and FQGNSA. In DNA form, the CDR3 reads TGTGCCAGCAGGCCTCTAGCCAAAAACATTCAGTACTTC. This translates into CASRPLAKNIQYF.

The table lists this clonotype with a few counts. V usage is TRBV14 and J usage is TRBJ2-1; D may be TRBD1 or TRBD2 (6 bases each). This CDR3 is 17 amino acids long. CDR1 and CDR2 from the germline V gene are SGHDN and FVKESK. The V end was cut by 4 bases, the J end by 10 bases, with 26 bases between. The CDR3: CASSLVRGRGTGEEQFF. DNA for the CDR3: TGTGCCAGCAGCCTTGTCAGGGGTCGCGGGACCGGGGAAGAGCAGTTCTTC.

The chain joins TRBV5-5 to TRBJ2-1, with D perhaps matching TRBD2 (5 bases). This CDR3 has 14 amino acids. Trimming pared 2 bases from V and 6 bases from J, leaving 12 bases between. Germline loops: CDR1 SGHKS, CDR2 YYEKEE (reference sequence). The CDR3 sequence: CASSFWEIANEQFF. CDR3 nucleotide sequence: TGTGCCAGCAGCTTTTGGGAGATCGCCAATGAGCAGTTCTTC. The full variable domain, in which reference TRBV5-5 and TRBJ2-1 provide the parts outside the CDR3, is DAGVTQSPTHLIKTRGQQVTLRCSPISGHKSVSWYQQVLGQGPQFIFQYYEKEERGRGNFPDRFSARQFPNYSSELNVNALLLGDSALYLCASSFWEIANEQFFGPGTRLTVL.

This clonotype appeared many times. The chain combines TRBV7-2 with TRBJ2-2; 7 positions agree with TRBD2. Germline values: CDR1 SGHTA, CDR2 FQGNSA. Germline trimming cut 6 bases from V and 2 bases from J; bases unmatched to any gene: 6. The CDR3 sequence is 15 residues long. CDR3 residues: CASRRTGGNTGELFF. CDR3 nucleotides: TGTGCCAGCAGAAGGACGGGAGGCAACACCGGGGAGCTGTTTTTT.

In this sample, this clonotype turned up a few times. The chain is built from TRBV11-2 and TRBJ1-2, with no clear D. Per the germline V gene, CDR1 is SGHAT and CDR2 is FQNNGV. This CDR3 region has 13 residues. V shed 1 base and J shed 7 bases, with 10 bases lying between them. The CDR3 spells CASSLGASPGYTF. The CDR3 DNA is TGTGCCAGCAGCTTAGGGGCAAGCCCTGGCTACACCTTC.

Only a few counts were recorded for this clonotype. The chain employs TRBV4-3 and TRBJ2-5; D is perhaps TRBD2 (6 bases). CDR3 length: 13 residues. The germline V gene encodes CDR1 LGHNA and CDR2 YSLEER. V was trimmed by 4 bases and J by 7 bases, leaving 13 bases between them. The CDR3, as DNA: TGCGCCAGCAGCCTCCAGACTAGTGGGACCCAGTACTTC. Residues: CASSLQTSGTQYF.

This clonotype was seen more than once but under ten times. The chain is built from TRBV6-1 and TRBJ2-3, with D perhaps matching TRBD2 (6 bases). V dropped 5 bases and J dropped 2 bases, with 20 bases sitting between them. The CDR3 loop spans 17 amino acids. The V gene's germline CDR1 is MNHNS and CDR2 SASEGT. CDR3 bases: TGTGCCAGCAGTCCACTCCCCCCGGGAGTGCACACAGATACGCAGTATTTT. This codes for CASSPLPPGVHTDTQYF.

This clonotype was counted between two and nine times. The CDR3 loop reads CASTLAGGADTQYF. CDR3 coding DNA: TGTGCCAGCACCCTGGCGGGAGGGGCAGATACGCAGTATTTT. The genes are TRBV28 and TRBJ2-3; 9 bases map to TRBD2. The CDR3 spans 14 residues. J lost 4 bases, V lost 7 bases, and 6 bases had no gene match. CDR1 is MDHEN and CDR2 is SYDVKM in the germline V gene.

This clonotype occurred many times. This chain joins TRBV6-5 and TRBJ2-1, with TRBD1 matching 7 bases. V was pared by 6 bases and J by 4 bases, with 6 bases of the junction left unmatched. Germline CDR1 and CDR2: MNHEY and SVGAGI. The CDR3 totals 14 residues. The CDR3 region has the DNA TGTGCCAGCAGGTCCGGACAGGTTTACAATGAGCAGTTCTTC. Amino acid sequence: CASRSGQVYNEQFF.

V and J are TRBV7-9 and TRBJ1-2; D is unclear. This CDR3 is built from 14 residues. CDR1 and CDR2 from the germline V gene are SEHNR and FQNEAQ (reference sequence). The ends were cut back, 0 bases at V and 4 bases at J, with 9 bases in the middle. The CDR3 nucleotides are TGTGCCAGCAGCTTAGCGGGCTGGGGCTATGGCTACACCTTC. It specifies CASSLAGWGYGYTF.

Only a few counts were recorded for this clonotype. The chain recombines TRBV7-2 with TRBJ2-1, with no clear D. CDR1 and CDR2 from the germline V gene are SGHTA and FQGNSA. V was shortened by 5 bases and J by 4 bases, with 15 bases between the two germline ends. CDR3 length equals 15 residues. DNA of the CDR3: TGTGCCAGCAGCCCCCGGGCAGACCTATACAATGAGCAGTTCTTC. Protein sequence: CASSPRADLYNEQFF.

This clonotype showed up just a few times. The J gene is TRBJ2-7, the V gene TRBV20-1; maybe TRBD1 (5 bases). V lost 3 bases and J lost 2, with 17 bases in between. The V gene's germline CDR1 is DFQATT and CDR2 SNEGSKA (reference sequence). The CDR3 has 15 residues. DNA of the CDR3: TGCAGTGCTAGGCTGACAGAGGTAGAGACCTACGAGCAGTACTTC. As protein: CSARLTEVETYEQYF.

V is TRBV7-2 and J is TRBJ1-1; 9 positions agree with TRBD1. Per germline, CDR1 SGHTA and CDR2 FQGNSA. The CDR3 totals 14 residues. V trimming: 3 bases; J trimming: 7 bases; junction bases outside the gene matches: 6. The chain's CDR3 is CASSLPTGGSEAFF. For the CDR3, the DNA is TGTGCCAGCAGCTTGCCCACAGGGGGCAGTGAAGCTTTCTTT.

With respect to this clonotype: One end of the junction varies from germline; a read error may be responsible. The rearrangement uses TRBV20-1 and TRBJ2-7, with 9 positions matching TRBD2. Per the germline V gene, CDR1 is DFQATT and CDR2 is SNEGSKA (reference sequence). This CDR3 spans 16 amino acids. The CDR3 sequence: CCARDPAGGDSYEQYF. CDR3 bases: TGCTGTGCTAGAGATCCGGCGGGAGGGGACTCCTACGAGCAGTACTTC.

In DNA form, the CDR3 reads TGTGCCAGTAGGAGACAGGGGGCGCGGGATGAGCAGTTCTTC. Translating gives CASRRQGARDEQFF. The chain couples TRBV19 to TRBJ2-1; 10 nucleotides match TRBD1. V dropped 6 bases and J dropped 8; count of bases not matched to a gene: 7. CDR1 and CDR2 from the germline V gene are LNHDA and SQIVND (reference sequence). This CDR3 has 14 amino acids.

The chain employs TRBV27 and TRBJ1-2; D uncertain. The CDR3 has 14 residues. Trimming took off 5 bases at V and 3 bases at J, with 13 bases between the two ends. Germline CDR1 and CDR2: MNHEY and SMNVEV (reference sequence). The CDR3 is CASSINTDYYGYTF. CDR3 nucleotides: TGTGCCAGCAGTATCAATACTGACTACTATGGCTACACCTTC.

There are a few counts of this clonotype. The CDR3 loop reads CAWPRRAKNIQYF. The CDR3 DNA follows: TGTGCCTGGCCCCGCCGAGCCAAAAACATTCAGTACTTC. This rearrangement joins TRBV6-7 to TRBJ2-4; D not resolved. TRBV6-7 is flagged as an ORF with uncertain function. The CDR3 contains 13 residues. V dropped 11 bases and J dropped 0 bases, with 11 bases sitting between them.

This clonotype was seen more than once but under ten times. The chain has TRBV20-1 and TRBJ2-5; 12 positions match TRBD2. V dropped 6 bases and J dropped 4; count of bases not matched to a gene: 9. The CDR3 spans 15 residues. Looked up from germline, CDR1 is DFQATT and CDR2 is SNEGSKA (reference sequence). CDR3 sequence: CSAYTPGLAGETQYF. The CDR3 DNA is TGCAGTGCATACACCCCGGGACTAGCGGGAGAGACCCAGTACTTC.